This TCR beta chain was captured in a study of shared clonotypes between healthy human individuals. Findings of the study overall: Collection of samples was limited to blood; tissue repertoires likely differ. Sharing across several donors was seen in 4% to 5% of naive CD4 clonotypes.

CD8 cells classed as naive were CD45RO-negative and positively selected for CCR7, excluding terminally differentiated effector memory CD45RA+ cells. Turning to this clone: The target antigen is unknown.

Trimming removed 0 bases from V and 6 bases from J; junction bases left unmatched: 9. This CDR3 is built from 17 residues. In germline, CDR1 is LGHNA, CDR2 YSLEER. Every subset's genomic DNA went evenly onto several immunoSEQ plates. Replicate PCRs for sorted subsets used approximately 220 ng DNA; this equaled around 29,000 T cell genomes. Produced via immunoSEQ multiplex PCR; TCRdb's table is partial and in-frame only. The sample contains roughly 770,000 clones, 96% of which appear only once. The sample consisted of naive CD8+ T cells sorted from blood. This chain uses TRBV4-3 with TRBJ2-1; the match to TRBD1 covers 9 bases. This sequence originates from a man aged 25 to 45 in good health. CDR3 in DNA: TGCGCCAGCAGCCAAGAGCCCCGGGACAGGGTGGCCAATGAGCAGTTCTTC. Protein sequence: CASSQEPRDRVANEQFF.